This T cell receptor beta chain was sequenced in a study of blood T cell repertoires in COVID-19. Assay used: immunoSEQ multiplex PCR; TCRdb lists only in-frame clones, some missing. The data show 130,000 to 150,000 clones, 70% to 80% seen once. V shed 6 bases, J shed 7 bases, and the junction held 11 bases outside the gene matches. This CDR3 contains 15 residues. CDR1 is MDHEN and CDR2 is SYDVKM in the germline V gene. This sequence originates from an older woman with COVID-19, enrolled during active disease. The source material was peripheral blood. The chain links TRBV28 to TRBJ1-4; 7 nucleotides match TRBD1. The CDR3 is CASSAPGTASEKLFF. The CDR3 region has the DNA TGTGCCAGCAGCGCCCCCGGGACAGCAAGTGAAAAACTGTTTTTT. The entire variable domain, with the rest obtained from reference TRBV28 and TRBJ1-4, is as follows: DVKVTQSSRYLVKRTGEKVFLECVQDMDHENMFWYRQDPGLGLRLIYFSYDVKMKEKGDIPEGYSVSREKKERFSLILESASTNQTSMYLCASSAPGTASEKLFFGSGTQLSVL.